Listed below are T cell receptor beta chains from one sample, sequenced in a study of cytomegalovirus exposure and HLA in healthy donors. TCRdb keeps only in-frame clones here, not all; method: immunoSEQ multiplex PCR. Of about 150,000 clones in the sample, roughly 90% are singletons; the top ten hold approximately 20%. The sequencing sample was made of PBMCs. The receptor source for this set is a man aged 18 to 30 in good health and CMV-seropositive. The CDR3 runs from the conserved cysteine through the conserved F or W. Fields, in order: J gene, clone size, D gene, V gene, CDR3 protein, CDR3 DNA. D genes are given only for firm matches. Not every row has a clone size; where given, it reads once, few, many or a size class.

j_call: TRBJ2-3; clone_size: -; d_call: -; v_call: TRBV5-8; cdr3_aa: CASSRDTDTQYF; cdr3_nt: TGTGCCAGCAGCCGCGATACAGATACGCAGTATTTT
j_call: TRBJ2-2; clone_size: -; d_call: TRBD2; v_call: TRBV18; cdr3_aa: CASSPGLAGAATGELFF; cdr3_nt: TGTGCCAGCTCACCGGGACTAGCGGGGGCCGCGACCGGGGAGCTGTTTTTT
j_call: TRBJ1-2; clone_size: few; d_call: -; v_call: TRBV25-1; cdr3_aa: CASSERGRRGYTF; cdr3_nt: TGTGCCAGCAGTGAGCGGGGCCGGCGGGGCTACACCTTC
j_call: TRBJ2-3; clone_size: -; d_call: TRBD2; v_call: TRBV2; cdr3_aa: CASSLYGLGPTDTQYF; cdr3_nt: TGTGCCAGCAGTCTATATGGACTAGGGCCCACAGATACGCAGTATTTT
j_call: TRBJ2-2; clone_size: few; d_call: -; v_call: TRBV2; cdr3_aa: CASSLQGQNTGELFF; cdr3_nt: TGTGCCAGCAGCCTACAGGGACAAAACACCGGGGAGCTGTTTTTT
j_call: TRBJ2-3; clone_size: -; d_call: TRBD2; v_call: TRBV6-4; cdr3_aa: CASSDSPAGTDTQYF; cdr3_nt: TGTGCCAGCAGTGACTCGCCAGCGGGAACAGATACGCAGTATTTT
j_call: TRBJ1-1; clone_size: once; d_call: -; v_call: TRBV27; cdr3_aa: CASSLSQGFWGDTEAFF; cdr3_nt: TGTGCCAGCAGTTTGAGCCAGGGGTTTTGGGGTGACACTGAAGCTTTCTTT
j_call: TRBJ1-2; clone_size: -; d_call: TRBD1; v_call: TRBV19; cdr3_aa: CASTSGQGAYGYTF; cdr3_nt: TGTGCCAGTACCTCGGGACAGGGGGCGTATGGCTACACCTTC
j_call: TRBJ2-7; clone_size: -; d_call: -; v_call: TRBV6-5; cdr3_aa: CASSGSGYTYEQYF; cdr3_nt: TGTGCCAGCAGTGGATCAGGGTATACCTACGAGCAGTACTTC
j_call: TRBJ1-1; clone_size: -; d_call: -; v_call: TRBV5-6; cdr3_aa: CASSLDRAPEAFF; cdr3_nt: TGTGCCAGCAGCTTGGACAGGGCCCCTGAAGCTTTCTTT
j_call: TRBJ2-5; clone_size: -; d_call: -; v_call: TRBV2; cdr3_aa: CASGGETQYF; cdr3_nt: TGTGCCAGCGGGGGGGAGACCCAGTACTTC
j_call: TRBJ2-3; clone_size: -; d_call: -; v_call: TRBV29-1; cdr3_aa: CSVEGADTQYF; cdr3_nt: TGCAGCGTTGAAGGAGCAGATACGCAGTATTTT
j_call: TRBJ1-1; clone_size: -; d_call: -; v_call: TRBV7-2; cdr3_aa: CASSPRGGEGTEAFF; cdr3_nt: TGTGCCAGCAGCCCGAGGGGGGGAGAGGGCACTGAAGCTTTCTTT
j_call: TRBJ2-7; clone_size: -; d_call: -; v_call: TRBV7-2; cdr3_aa: CASSIATPLSSYEQYF; cdr3_nt: TGTGCCAGCAGCATTGCTACTCCACTGAGCTCCTACGAGCAGTACTTC
j_call: TRBJ2-7; clone_size: -; d_call: TRBD2; v_call: TRBV9; cdr3_aa: CASSVEPLAGAGEQYF; cdr3_nt: TGTGCCAGCAGCGTGGAACCCCTAGCGGGAGCAGGTGAGCAGTACTTC
j_call: TRBJ1-3; clone_size: -; d_call: -; v_call: TRBV30; cdr3_aa: CAWSVERSGNTIYF; cdr3_nt: TGTGCCTGGAGTGTGGAGCGCTCTGGAAACACCATATATTTT
j_call: TRBJ1-2; clone_size: -; d_call: TRBD1; v_call: TRBV4-1; cdr3_aa: CASSQDGTGDRGYTF; cdr3_nt: TGCGCCAGCAGCCAAGACGGGACAGGGGATCGGGGCTACACCTTC
j_call: TRBJ2-7; clone_size: once; d_call: TRBD1; v_call: TRBV23-1; cdr3_aa: CASSHADRGRTYEQYF; cdr3_nt: TGCGCCAGCAGTCATGCAGACAGGGGGCGAACCTACGAGCAGTACTTC
j_call: TRBJ2-7; clone_size: -; d_call: TRBD2; v_call: TRBV11-2; cdr3_aa: CASSLAPSGSTEQYF; cdr3_nt: TGTGCCAGCAGCTTAGCGCCCAGCGGGAGCACCGAGCAGTACTTC
j_call: TRBJ2-3; clone_size: once; d_call: -; v_call: TRBV5-1; cdr3_aa: CASSLGLATSTDTQYF; cdr3_nt: TGCGCCAGCAGCTTGGGCCTAGCGACTAGCACAGATACGCAGTATTTT
j_call: TRBJ2-7; clone_size: -; d_call: -; v_call: TRBV19; cdr3_aa: CASSMGVGASYEQYF; cdr3_nt: TGTGCCAGTAGTATGGGAGTGGGGGCCTCCTACGAGCAGTACTTC
j_call: TRBJ1-4; clone_size: -; d_call: TRBD1; v_call: TRBV19; cdr3_aa: CASREGAHNEKLFF; cdr3_nt: TGTGCCAGTAGGGAGGGGGCCCATAATGAAAAACTGTTTTTT
j_call: TRBJ2-5; clone_size: -; d_call: TRBD1; v_call: TRBV7-9; cdr3_aa: CASSLRTGIGTPGGTQYF; cdr3_nt: TGTGCCAGCAGCCTACGGACAGGGATAGGTACCCCCGGTGGGACCCAGTACTTC
j_call: TRBJ2-1; clone_size: -; d_call: TRBD2; v_call: TRBV18; cdr3_aa: CASSPQRGSNNEQFF; cdr3_nt: TGTGCCAGCTCACCTCAGCGGGGATCCAACAATGAGCAGTTCTTC
j_call: TRBJ2-7; clone_size: -; d_call: TRBD2; v_call: TRBV5-5; cdr3_aa: CASSLGWTSGALSYEQYF; cdr3_nt: TGTGCCAGCAGCTTGGGATGGACTAGCGGGGCCCTCTCCTACGAGCAGTACTTC
j_call: TRBJ1-1; clone_size: -; d_call: -; v_call: TRBV6-5; cdr3_aa: CASSYGYQSGNTEAFF; cdr3_nt: TGTGCCAGCAGTTACGGCTACCAAAGCGGGAACACTGAAGCTTTCTTT